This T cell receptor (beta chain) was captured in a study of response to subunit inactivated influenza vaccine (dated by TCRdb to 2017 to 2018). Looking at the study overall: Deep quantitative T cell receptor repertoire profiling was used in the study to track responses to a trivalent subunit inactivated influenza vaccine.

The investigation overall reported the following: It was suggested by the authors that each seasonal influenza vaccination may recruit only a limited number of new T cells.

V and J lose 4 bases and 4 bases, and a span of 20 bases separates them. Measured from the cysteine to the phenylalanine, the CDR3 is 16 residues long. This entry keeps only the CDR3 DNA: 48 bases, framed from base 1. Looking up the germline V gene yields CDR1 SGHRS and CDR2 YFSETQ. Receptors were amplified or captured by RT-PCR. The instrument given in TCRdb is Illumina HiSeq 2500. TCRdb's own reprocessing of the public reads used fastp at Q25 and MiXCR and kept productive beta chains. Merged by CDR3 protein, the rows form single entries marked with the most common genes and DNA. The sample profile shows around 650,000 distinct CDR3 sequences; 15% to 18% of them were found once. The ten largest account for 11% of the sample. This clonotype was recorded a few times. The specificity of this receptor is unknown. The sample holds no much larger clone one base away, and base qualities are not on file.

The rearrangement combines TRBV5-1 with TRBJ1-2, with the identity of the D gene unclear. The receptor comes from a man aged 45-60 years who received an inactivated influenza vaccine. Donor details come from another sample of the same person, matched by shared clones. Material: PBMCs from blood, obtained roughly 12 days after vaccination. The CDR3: CASSAGLLGFFYGYTF. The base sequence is TGCGCCAGCAGCGCGGGCCTCCTGGGATTCTTCTATGGCTACACCTTC.